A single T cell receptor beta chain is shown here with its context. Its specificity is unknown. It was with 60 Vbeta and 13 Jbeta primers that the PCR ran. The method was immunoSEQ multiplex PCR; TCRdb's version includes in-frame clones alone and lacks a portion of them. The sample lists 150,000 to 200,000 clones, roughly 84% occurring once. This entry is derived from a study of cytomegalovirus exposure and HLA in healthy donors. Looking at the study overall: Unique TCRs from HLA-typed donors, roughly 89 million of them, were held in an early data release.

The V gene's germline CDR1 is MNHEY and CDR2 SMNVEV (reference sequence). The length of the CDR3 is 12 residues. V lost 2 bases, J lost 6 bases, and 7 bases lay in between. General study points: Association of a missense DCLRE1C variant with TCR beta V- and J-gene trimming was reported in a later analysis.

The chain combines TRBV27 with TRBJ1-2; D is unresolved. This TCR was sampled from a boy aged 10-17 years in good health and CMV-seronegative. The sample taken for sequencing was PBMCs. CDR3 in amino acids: CASSLMGDGYTF. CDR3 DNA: TGTGCCAGCAGTTTAATGGGAGATGGCTACACCTTC.